One T cell receptor beta chain is described in this entry. Its antigen is undetermined. As to time point: blood 2 weeks post-SBRT. Treatment denoted: 15 Gy SBRT to primary tumor, nephrectomy 4 weeks later. This renal cell carcinoma was of the clear cell type. Germline V gene data show CDR1 as PRHDT and CDR2 as FYEKMQ (reference sequence). The CDR3 is made up of 15 amino acids. J was trimmed by 9 bases and V by 5 bases; bases with no gene match: 10. This record comes from a study of radiation and T cells in renal cell carcinoma. TCRdb's table, derived via immunoSEQ multiplex PCR, lists solely in-frame clones and lacks some. The table includes some 76,000 clones, roughly 82% detected once. Study-level points and caveats: Top tumor clonotypes rose in blood 2 weeks post-radiation, then contracted.

Sequenced here: blood, sampled from a patient whose treatment included radiotherapy and nephrectomy. The sequence derives from a man aged 60-69 years with renal cell carcinoma. The V gene is TRBV13, the J gene TRBJ2-5; 12 nucleotides match TRBD2. This CDR3 reads CASSGRGTSGLSQYF. CDR3 DNA: TGTGCCAGCAGCGGCCGCGGGACTAGCGGGCTGTCCCAGTACTTC.